This T cell receptor beta chain is from a study of T cells in Graves' hyperthyroidism and ophthalmopathy. Each 10 ml fresh peripheral blood draw supplied the PBMCs. TCR beta CDR3 regions were amplified from RNA transcripts. TCR CDR3 underwent first-round RT-PCR with the HTBI primer set. TCRdb reprocessed the multiplex PCR reads via MiXCR and lists one record per CDR3 protein. The sample shows 350,000 to 400,000 distinct CDR3 sequences, approximately 17% of them seen only once. With respect to this clonotype: The junction does not match germline at one end; this may be a read error.

The material sequenced was blood. The TCR originated in a man aged 18 to 30 with Graves' ophthalmopathy.

The CDR3 sequence: CASRRTGGTNKKLFF. Written as DNA, the CDR3 is TGTGCCAGCAGGAGAACAGGGGGAACTAATAAAAAACTGTTTTTT. The chain combines TRBV6-1 with TRBJ1-4, with TRBD1 matching 8 bases. CDR1 and CDR2 from the germline V gene are MNHNS and SASEGT. The CDR3 is 15 residues long.